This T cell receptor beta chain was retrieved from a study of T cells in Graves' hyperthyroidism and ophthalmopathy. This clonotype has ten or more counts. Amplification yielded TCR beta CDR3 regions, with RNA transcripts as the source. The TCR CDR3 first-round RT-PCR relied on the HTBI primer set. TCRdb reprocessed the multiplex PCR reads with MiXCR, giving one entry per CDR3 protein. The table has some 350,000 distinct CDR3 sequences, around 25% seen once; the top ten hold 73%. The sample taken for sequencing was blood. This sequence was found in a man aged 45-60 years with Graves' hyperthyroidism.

The CDR3 region is CASTRGLQETQYF. The CDR3 DNA reads TGTGCCAGCACCCGGGGGCTCCAAGAGACCCAGTACTTC. V gene TRBV28 combines with J gene TRBJ2-5, with D possibly being TRBD1 or TRBD2 (6 bases each). CDR1 and CDR2 (germline): MDHEN, SYDVKM. The CDR3 consists of 13 residues. V lost 7 bases to trimming and J lost 1 base, with 10 bases between them.